This TCR beta chain comes out of a study of early T cells in non-severe SARS-CoV-2 infection. For the study at large: Sequencing used unsorted whole-blood bulk RNA, so chains lack pairing.

This clonotype was seen ten or more times. What it binds is unknown. V was shortened by 6 bases and J by 0 bases, with 23 bases between the two germline ends. This CDR3 comprises 18 residues. CDR1 and CDR2 (germline): SNHLY, FYNNEI. General study points: Matching results from VDJdb favored anti-spike CD8 responses, leaving private and CD4 specificities undetected.

Unique molecular identifiers were attached to individual cDNA molecules. TCRdb ran MiXCR on the 5' RACE reads and lists one entry per CDR3 protein. The profile shows 100,000 to 150,000 distinct CDR3 sequences, under 15% of them singletons. The rearrangement links TRBV2 to TRBJ1-1; the D gene is possibly TRBD1 (6 bases). The TCR comes from an adult who was a healthcare worker with PCR-confirmed SARS-CoV-2 infection or an uninfected control (not recorded which). Sequencing was carried out using whole blood. The CDR3: CASRPPTGRWPMNTEAFF. As DNA, the CDR3 is TGTGCCAGCAGGCCTCCCACAGGGCGGTGGCCAATGAACACTGAAGCTTTCTTT. Variable domain in full (rest from reference TRBV2 and TRBJ1-1): EPEVTQTPSHQVTQMGQEVILRCVPISNHLYFYWYRQILGQKVEFLVSFYNNEISEKSEIFDDQFSVERPDGSNFTLKIRSTKLEDSAMYFCASRPPTGRWPMNTEAFFGQGTRLTVV.